These T cell receptor beta chains were read from a single sample in a study of blood T cell repertoires in COVID-19. Sequencing was performed with immunoSEQ multiplex PCR; in TCRdb, only in-frame clones are kept and a portion is missing. Of more than 70,000 clones listed, roughly 90% are singletons. Sequencing input: peripheral blood. The source is a human donor in a cohort sampled during active COVID-19. The CDR3 runs from the conserved cysteine through the conserved F or W. The D gene is left open where the match is weak. Rows may omit the clone size; those that give it use once, few, many or a size class.

clone size | J gene | V gene | D gene | CDR3 DNA | CDR3 protein
NA | TRBJ2-2 | TRBV7-7 | TRBD1 | TGTGCTAGCAGCTCGGGACAGGGGACCCACGGGGAGCTGTTTTTT | CASSSGQGTHGELFF
NA | TRBJ2-7 | TRBV6-5 | TRBD1 | TGTGCCAGCAGTTATTCTCCCGGGACAGGGGCTGAGCAGTACTTC | CASSYSPGTGAEQYF
once | TRBJ1-2 | TRBV7-9 | NA | TGTGCCAGCAGTACCGCCGCCGGGACACTTTATGGCTACACCTTC | CASSTAAGTLYGYTF
NA | TRBJ2-2 | TRBV5-1 | NA | TGCGCCAGCAGCTTGGATTCCGCCGGGGAGCTGTTTTTT | CASSLDSAGELFF
NA | TRBJ2-1 | TRBV28 | NA | TGTGCCAGCAGTCTGACGCGGGAGCAGTTCTTC | CASSLTREQFF
NA | TRBJ2-6 | TRBV19 | NA | TGTGCCAGTAGTATGGGGGGATATCTCTCTGGGGCCAACGTCCTGACTTTC | CASSMGGYLSGANVLTF
NA | TRBJ2-1 | TRBV19 | TRBD2 | TGTGCCAGTAGTCCCCACGGGACTAGCGGGGCCAATGAGCAGTTCTTC | CASSPHGTSGANEQFF
NA | TRBJ2-3 | TRBV9 | TRBD2 | TGTGCCAGCAGCCTGCTAGCGGGAGGGGGCATAGATACGCAGTATTTT | CASSLLAGGGIDTQYF
once | TRBJ2-1 | TRBV19 | TRBD1 | TGTGCCAGTACTCCCTCCGGGACAGAGGGTCGTGAGCAGTTCTTC | CASTPSGTEGREQFF
NA | TRBJ1-1 | TRBV2 | NA | TGTGCCAGCAGTGGCACAAAAATAAACACTGAAGCTTTCTTT | CASSGTKINTEAFF
NA | TRBJ1-1 | TRBV7-6 | NA | TGTGCCAGCAGCTCCCCTCGTATGAACACTGAAGCTTTCTTT | CASSSPRMNTEAFF
many | TRBJ2-7 | TRBV4-1 | TRBD2 | TGCGCCAGCAGCCAGCTCCCGTCCGGGAGGGGCGACGAGCAGTACTTC | CASSQLPSGRGDEQYF
NA | TRBJ2-2 | TRBV11-2 | NA | TGTGCCAGCAGCCCTCTACAGGGAGGGTACGGGGAGCTGTTTTTT | CASSPLQGGYGELFF
NA | TRBJ2-1 | TRBV24-1 | NA | TGTGCCACCAGTGATTTTACTAGCACTGAGCAGTTCTTC | CATSDFTSTEQFF
NA | TRBJ1-1 | TRBV29-1 | NA | TGCAGCGTTAATCACGGAGACACTGAAGCTTTCTTT | CSVNHGDTEAFF
NA | TRBJ2-5 | TRBV25-1 | NA | TGTGCCAGCAGTGACCAGGGAATGTACCAAGAGACCCAGTACTTC | CASSDQGMYQETQYF
NA | TRBJ1-2 | TRBV2 | NA | TGTGCCAGCAGTGGGGGCTTCTATGGCTACACCTTC | CASSGGFYGYTF
once | TRBJ2-5 | TRBV14 | NA | TGTGCCAGCAGCCAAATCCTGGAGGGGACCCAGTACTTC | CASSQILEGTQYF
NA | TRBJ2-7 | TRBV28 | NA | TGTGCCAGCAGTTTGCATACGGGAGTAGGCTACGAGCAGTACTTC | CASSLHTGVGYEQYF
once | TRBJ2-7 | TRBV6-4 | NA | TGTGCCAAGCAAGGGGCAGGGAACCCTTTC | CAKQGAGNPF
NA | TRBJ1-5 | TRBV4-1 | NA | TGCGCCAGCAGCCTAGTTCGAGGGATGAGCAATCAGCCCCAGCATTTT | CASSLVRGMSNQPQHF
NA | TRBJ1-1 | TRBV6-6 | TRBD1 | TGTGCCAGCAGTTACCCCGAGACAGGGTCAGACACTGAAGCTTTCTTT | CASSYPETGSDTEAFF
NA | TRBJ2-7 | TRBV29-1 | TRBD1 | TGCAGCGTCCGGGACAGGTCCACCTACGAGCAGTACTTC | CSVRDRSTYEQYF
once | TRBJ2-2 | TRBV18 | TRBD1 | TGTGCCAGCTCCCGACAGGGTTCCGGAACCGGGGAGCTGTTTTTT | CASSRQGSGTGELFF
NA | TRBJ1-1 | TRBV6-4 | NA | TGTGCCAGCAGTCAACAGATGAACACTGAAGCTTTCTTT | CASSQQMNTEAFF
NA | TRBJ2-3 | TRBV6-6 | TRBD1 | TGTGCCAGCAGTTATTCCCAACAGGGGAGTACGCAGTATTTT | CASSYSQQGSTQYF
NA | TRBJ1-1 | TRBV6-1 | TRBD1 | TGTGCCAGCAGTGAAGCACAGGGGCCCATGAACACTGAAGCTTTCTTT | CASSEAQGPMNTEAFF
once | TRBJ1-1 | TRBV4-1 | TRBD1 | TGCGCCAGCAGCCAAGCGGGACAGGTGAACACTGAAGCTTTCTTT | CASSQAGQVNTEAFF
NA | TRBJ2-7 | TRBV2 | NA | TGTGCCAGCAGTGAAGGCCGTGGTAGTCACGAGCAGTACTTC | CASSEGRGSHEQYF
NA | TRBJ1-2 | TRBV12-3/TRBV12-4 | NA | TGTGCCAGCAGTCCTCTGGCGGGGGTCGGCTACACCTTC | CASSPLAGVGYTF
NA | TRBJ2-3 | TRBV19 | TRBD2 | TGTGCCAGTAGTGCCTATAGACTAGCGCGGAGGGGAGATACGCAGTATTTT | CASSAYRLARRGDTQYF